These T cell receptor beta chains were read from a single sample in a study of blood T cell repertoires in COVID-19. The data were produced by immunoSEQ multiplex PCR, yet TCRdb's version contains in-frame clones alone and is incomplete. The table has around 130,000 clones, roughly four fifths seen once. Sequencing was performed on peripheral blood. The receptor source for this set is a human donor in a cohort sampled during active COVID-19. Each CDR3 is given with its conserved first and last residue. A D gene is named only where the DNA matches it firmly. Rows give clone size only sometimes, using once, few, many, or a class for an expanded clone.

j_call | v_call | d_call | clone_size | cdr3_nt | cdr3_aa
TRBJ2-3 | TRBV10-1 | TRBD2 | once | TGCGCCAGCAGTGAGGGGGCTAGCGGGGGGGCCCAAGATACGCAGTATTTT | CASSEGASGGAQDTQYF
TRBJ1-2 | TRBV12-3/TRBV12-4 | TRBD1 | . | TGTGCCAGCAGTCACAGCCGGGACAGGGGCTACACCTTC | CASSHSRDRGYTF
TRBJ1-6 | TRBV6-5 | . | . | TGTGCCAGTTGGGGGGTTGGAGATTCACCCCTCCACTTT | CASWGVGDSPLHF
TRBJ2-2 | TRBV7-6 | . | few | TGTGCCAGCAGCTTAGGGAGCGGCACCGGGGAGCTGTTTTTT | CASSLGSGTGELFF
TRBJ2-3 | TRBV10-3 | TRBD2 | . | TGTGCCATCAATGGACTAGCGGGGGGAAAGGGCACAGATACGCAGTATTTT | CAINGLAGGKGTDTQYF
TRBJ2-5 | TRBV19 | . | . | TGTGCCAGTCTCCCCGGCGGGGAGCCGCAAGAGACCCAGTACTTC | CASLPGGEPQETQYF
TRBJ1-4 | TRBV5-1 | TRBD1 | . | TGCGCCAGCAGCCAGGGACAGAATAATGAAAAACTGTTTTTT | CASSQGQNNEKLFF
TRBJ1-1 | TRBV7-2 | . | . | TGTGCCAGCAGCTTATGGTCCAGATCGAACACTGAAGCTTTCTTT | CASSLWSRSNTEAFF
TRBJ2-3 | TRBV6-1 | TRBD2 | . | TGTGCCAGCAGTGATCCGGGACTAGCATCTGTTACGCAGTATTTT | CASSDPGLASVTQYF
TRBJ1-2 | TRBV19 | . | . | TGTGCCAGTAGTATAGTCGCGACAGCTACTGCCTATGGCTACACCTTC | CASSIVATATAYGYTF
TRBJ2-1 | TRBV19 | TRBD2 | . | TGTGCCAGTAGTATCTCTGCGGGGGGCCCGTCGAGCTCCTACAATGAGCAGTTCTTC | CASSISAGGPSSSYNEQFF
TRBJ1-6 | TRBV4-3 | . | . | TGCGCCAGCAGCCAAGATGGTCAGGGCCGGTTTTCACCCCTCCACTTT | CASSQDGQGRFSPLHF
TRBJ2-5 | TRBV7-2 | . | . | TGTGCCAGCAGCTTCGGTCGGGAGCAGACCCAGTACTTC | CASSFGREQTQYF
TRBJ2-3 | TRBV9 | TRBD2 | . | TGTGCCAGCAGCGTAGGCCTAGCCGGGAGGGGTCCAGATACGCAGTATTTT | CASSVGLAGRGPDTQYF
TRBJ2-3 | TRBV6-5 | . | . | TGTGCCAGCAGTTCCCAGTTGCTTAGCACAGATACGCAGTATTTT | CASSSQLLSTDTQYF
TRBJ2-5 | TRBV6-1 | TRBD2 | . | TGTGCCAGCAGTGAAGCCTCACTAGCGGGGGGTACCCAGTACTTC | CASSEASLAGGTQYF
TRBJ2-7 | TRBV19 | TRBD2 | . | TGTGCCAGTAGTCCAAGACTAGCGGGGAGCGAGCAGTACTTC | CASSPRLAGSEQYF
TRBJ2-5 | TRBV9 | . | . | TGTGCCAGCAGCGTAGGGGACAATCCGATTGAGACCCAGTACTTC | CASSVGDNPIETQYF
TRBJ2-1 | TRBV6-5 | . | . | TGTGCCAGCAGTTACTCGGAGACTAGGTTTCAGTTCTTC | CASSYSETRFQFF
TRBJ1-2 | TRBV5-4 | . | . | TGTGCCAGCAGCTTAGAACGGAACTATGGCTACACCTTC | CASSLERNYGYTF
TRBJ2-3 | TRBV10-3 | TRBD2 | . | TGTGCCATCAGTGAGTCTGGTAGCGGGGGGGCCCTCACAGATACGCAGTATTTT | CAISESGSGGALTDTQYF
TRBJ2-3 | TRBV18 | TRBD2 | . | TGTGCCAGCTCACGAACGACTAGCGGGGGGGCCCGTACGCAGTATTTT | CASSRTTSGGARTQYF
TRBJ1-2 | TRBV5-6 | TRBD1 | . | TGTGCCAGCAACCGACAGGGGTATGGCTACACCTTC | CASNRQGYGYTF
TRBJ2-7 | TRBV9 | TRBD2 | . | TGTGCCAGCAGCGAAGGAGCGGGGGGTACCTACGAGCAGTACTTC | CASSEGAGGTYEQYF
TRBJ2-3 | TRBV5-8 | . | . | TGTGCCAGCAGCTTGGGACACCATAGCACAGATACGCAGTATTTT | CASSLGHHSTDTQYF
TRBJ1-6 | TRBV6-4 | . | few | TGTGCCAGCAGCCAGGTAGAGGGTTCACCCCTCCACTTT | CASSQVEGSPLHF
TRBJ2-2 | TRBV28 | TRBD1 | . | TGTGCCAGCAGTCCGACAGACAGGGACACCGGGGAGCTGTTTTTT | CASSPTDRDTGELFF
TRBJ1-2 | TRBV6-6 | . | few | TGTGCCAGCAGACCCACAGAATATGGCTACACCTTC | CASRPTEYGYTF
TRBJ1-5 | TRBV7-2 | . | . | TGTGCCAGCAGCTCGTGGGTCAGGGACATCAATCAGCCCCAGCATTTT | CASSSWVRDINQPQHF
TRBJ2-7 | TRBV29-1 | TRBD2 | . | TGCAGCGTTAGGAGCGGGGGCGGCGAGCAGTACTTC | CSVRSGGGEQYF
TRBJ2-5 | TRBV4-3 | TRBD1 | . | TGCGCCAGCAGCCAAGACCCCACAGGGGCTGAGACCCAGTACTTC | CASSQDPTGAETQYF
TRBJ1-6 | TRBV7-8 | TRBD1 | . | TGTGCCAGCAGCTTAGCCGGACAGGGTCCTAGCAATTCACCCCTCCACTTT | CASSLAGQGPSNSPLHF
TRBJ2-5 | TRBV3-1/TRBV3-2 | TRBD1 | . | TGTGCCAGCAGCCAAGGGACAGGGGGCGAGAAGACCCAGTACTTC | CASSQGTGGEKTQYF
TRBJ2-7 | TRBV10-3 | . | . | TGTGCCATCAGAGATGGAGGGGGAGGGGACTACGAGCAGTACTTC | CAIRDGGGGDYEQYF
TRBJ1-2 | TRBV3-1/TRBV3-2 | . | . | TGTGCCAGCAGCCCCATCCAGACAGGCCGGTACACCTTC | CASSPIQTGRYTF
TRBJ1-1 | TRBV12-3/TRBV12-4 | . | . | TGTGCCAGCAGTTTAGACATGAACACTGAAGCTTTCTTT | CASSLDMNTEAFF
TRBJ1-1 | TRBV2 | TRBD1 | . | TGTGCCAGCAGTGCGGGACAGGGGGCGGGTGAAGCTTTCTTT | CASSAGQGAGEAFF
TRBJ1-1 | TRBV5-1 | . | . | TGCGCCAGTAAAGGGACACCACAAATGAACACTGAAGCTTTCTTT | CASKGTPQMNTEAFF
TRBJ1-4 | TRBV18 | TRBD1 | . | TGTGCCAGCTCCCGTGGGACAGGGGTAGAGGAAAAACTGTTTTTT | CASSRGTGVEEKLFF
TRBJ2-1 | TRBV5-1 | . | . | TGCGCCAGCAGCCCGACTCCGAGGAGCTCCTACAATGAGCAGTTCTTC | CASSPTPRSSYNEQFF